This TCR beta chain comes out of a study of shared clonotypes between healthy human individuals. Study-wide results and caveats: A generally larger estimated richness was seen in naive subsets than in memory subsets. For sorted subsets, rarefaction showed incomplete sequencing despite large depth. Clonotype sharing among donors, it was expected, would be affected by sequencing depth.

This CDR3 contains 14 residues. V shed 6 bases and J shed 2 bases, with 10 bases lying between them. The germline V gene has CDR1 MDHEN and CDR2 SYDVKM. A note on this clone: The antigen is unknown.

Genomic DNA of every subset was divided equally among multiple immunoSEQ plates. This table comes from immunoSEQ multiplex PCR, and its TCRdb copy is limited to in-frame clones, with some not included. The repertoire includes around 1.6 million clones, around 98% of them detected once, and approximately 0.45% sits in the top ten. The TCR sequence derives from a man aged 25 to 40 in good health. The sequenced sample was naive CD4+ T cells sorted from blood. Subset described: CD45RA+ positively selected. This chain connects TRBV28 to TRBJ1-4, with a weak D call TRBD1 (6 bases). CDR3 region: CASSITGTNEKLFF. The DNA of the CDR3 is TGTGCCAGCAGCATAACAGGGACTAATGAAAAACTGTTTTTT. The full variable domain, rest sourced from reference TRBV28 and TRBJ1-4, is DVKVTQSSRYLVKRTGEKVFLECVQDMDHENMFWYRQDPGLGLRLIYFSYDVKMKEKGDIPEGYSVSREKKERFSLILESASTNQTSMYLCASSITGTNEKLFFGSGTQLSVL.